This TCR beta chain is drawn from a study of neurological immune-mediated disorders (dated by TCRdb to between 2019 and 2020). For context, the study as a whole: The study compared peripheral blood TCR-beta repertoires of HTLV-I-associated myelopathy (HAM/TSP) patients, multiple sclerosis patients and healthy controls using UMI-based sequencing. Longitudinal HAM/TSP and healthy donors were sampled at 3 time-points each (about 3-40 month intervals). The approximately 110 TCR-beta libraries included longitudinal samples, technical triplicates and paired sorted CD4+ and CD8+ T-cell subsets alongside PBMC samples. Of the 68 subjects in the cohort, about 14 were HAM/TSP patients, some 35 were multiple sclerosis patients, and some 20 were healthy controls.

The CDR1 and CDR2 encoded by the germline V gene (reference sequence) are LNHNV and YYDKDF. From the cysteine up to the phenylalanine, the CDR3 has a length of 15 residues. CDR3 DNA only is kept here, 45 bases in frame from base 1. What the authors observed across the whole study: Expanded clones from different subjects shared no identical CDR3 amino acid sequences, which suggests that TCR-beta repertoires were private in all groups. The highest TCR clonal expansion was observed in HAM/TSP patients, whereas the lowest was observed in MS patients, even when compared with healthy controls.

This clonotype was seen repeatedly, ten times or more. Its antigen is unknown. A read error may produce the germline difference seen at one junction end. Sample time point, as interpreted from the label and publication: longitudinal time-point 1 (baseline). Libraries from unsorted PBMCs were made from 2 million PBMCs kept in RNAlater at -80 degrees C until RNA extraction. PBMCs were separated from peripheral blood using Ficoll-Hypaque density gradient centrifugation and then cryopreserved in liquid nitrogen. To synthesize cDNA, template-switch 5'RACE was performed with a primer carrying a 10-nucleotide random unique molecular identifier so that each TCR transcript was tagged. Every sequencing run covered 15-18 subjects and yielded more than 200 million TCR-beta sequences. The RNeasy kit was used to extract total RNA. Using the KAPA Real-time Library Amplification kit, TCR-beta VDJ regions were amplified with primers for the TCR constant region and the 5'RACE anchor. Sample indexes and Illumina adaptors were added in a first PCR, and a second PCR then increased library yield. After purification with Ampure beads, the TCR product of roughly 650 bp was size-selected on a 2% E-gel SizeSelection system. Before pooling, library quality was assessed on a Bioanalyzer, concentration was determined with Qubit, and library quantification was performed with the Kapa Library Quantification kit. An Illumina HiSeq 2500 was used to sequence the libraries paired-end at 2 x 150 bp. To increase sequence diversity, roughly 24-31% phiX was spiked into each library pool. Turning to the authors' computational methods: Quality-filtered reads were processed with the UMI-based MiGEC pipeline, and over 90% of raw TCR sequences were removed by the MiGEC pipeline during error correction. VDJ genes were aligned to IMGT germline references, and each clonotype was defined by a unique CDR3 amino acid sequence together with V-J genes. Clonal expansion, Shannon diversity, and CDR3 relatedness (CalcPairwiseDistances, ClusterSamples) were evaluated with VDJtools, and phylogenetic trees were built with CLCbio workbench. Using coefficient-of-variation modelling across technical triplicates, the study counted a clone as expanded if it had at least 8 unique UMIs. TCRdb redid the processing of the public reads, applying fastp at Q25 and MiXCR, and retained in-frame beta chains. Merged by CDR3 protein, the rows form single entries marked with the most common genes and DNA. The authors' filters were not applied to this entry. Present in this sample are 67,000 or so distinct CDR3 sequences, approximately 13% of which were seen just once. 4.6% of the sample is held by the ten biggest clonotypes.

Specimen: PBMCs. The sequence was collected from a female donor with HTLV-1-associated myelopathy (HAM/TSP). In this chain, TRBV15 is recombined with TRBJ2-3; the D gene is perhaps TRBD1 or TRBD2, as each covers 5 bases. Here is the DNA: TGTGCTACCAGCAGAGGGGCAGCTAGCACAGATACGCAGTATTTT. This gives the protein CATSRGAASTDTQYF.